Below, 32 T cell receptor beta chains from the same sample are listed, as sequenced in a study of cytomegalovirus exposure and HLA in healthy donors. TCRdb's table, derived via immunoSEQ multiplex PCR, lists solely in-frame clones and lacks some. This sample has tens of thousands of clones, with over 85% found just once. The material sequenced was PBMCs. The receptors stem from a man between 18 and 29 years old in good health and CMV-seropositive.

This rearrangement joins TRBV7-9 to TRBJ2-7, with D unresolved. Deletions cut 5 bases from V and 2 bases from J, with 13 bases between. The germline V gene has CDR1 SEHNR and CDR2 FQNEAQ (reference sequence). The CDR3 is made up of 14 amino acids. The CDR3 protein is CASSLVVNPYEQYF. Written as DNA, the CDR3 is TGTGCCAGCAGCCTTGTAGTAAATCCCTACGAGCAGTACTTC.

The chain carries TRBV5-1 and TRBJ2-1, with D unclear. CDR3 length equals 12 residues. In germline, CDR1 is SGHRS, CDR2 YFSETQ. V was trimmed by 2 bases and J by 7 bases, leaving 7 bases between them. The CDR3 bases are TGCGCCAGCAGCTTTTCGACAAATGAGCAGTTCTTC. This translates into CASSFSTNEQFF. Combining the CDR3 with reference TRBV5-1 and TRBJ2-1 gives the whole variable domain KAGVTQTPRYLIKTRGQQVTLSCSPISGHRSVSWYQQTPGQGLQFLFEYFSETQRNKGNFPGRFSGRQFSNSRSEMNVSTLELGDSALYLCASSFSTNEQFFGPGTRLTVL.

The genes are TRBV30 and TRBJ1-2; TRBD1 aligns across 9 bases. There are 13 residues in the CDR3. Germline V gene sequence: CDR1 GTSNPN, CDR2 SVGIG (reference sequence). V dropped 4 bases and J dropped 9; count of bases not matched to a gene: 9. CDR3 sequence: CAWKSGQGFSYTF. The CDR3 coding sequence is TGTGCCTGGAAGTCGGGACAGGGCTTTAGCTACACCTTC.

The chain carries TRBV19 and TRBJ2-1, with 9 positions matching TRBD2. This CDR3 comprises 16 residues. The germline gives CDR1 LNHDA, CDR2 SQIVND (reference sequence). Trimming removed 8 bases from V and 0 bases from J; junction bases left unmatched: 8. This CDR3 is CASALAGASSYNEQFF. The CDR3, as DNA: TGTGCCAGTGCACTAGCGGGCGCGAGCTCCTACAATGAGCAGTTCTTC.

J is TRBJ1-5 and V is TRBV2; D may be TRBD1 (5 bases). Germline CDR1 reads SNHLY; CDR2 reads FYNNEI. The CDR3 is made up of 12 amino acids. V was clipped by 4 bases and J by 4 bases, with 5 bases between them. The CDR3 DNA reads TGTGCCAGCAGTGGACAGAATCAGCCCCAGCATTTT. Translated, it gives CASSGQNQPQHF.

The DNA of the CDR3 is TGTGCCAGCAGAATGACTAGCGGGACCCAAGAGACCCAGTACTTC. This codes for CASRMTSGTQETQYF. The chain is built from TRBV2 and TRBJ2-5; TRBD2 matches at 11 bases. The junction had 4 bases not matched to a gene; V was cut back by 6 bases and J by 1 base. Germline CDR1 SNHLY, CDR2 FYNNEI. The CDR3 totals 15 residues.

This sequence joins TRBV5-1 and TRBJ2-2, with 7 bases identical to TRBD1. J gave up 0 bases and V 4 bases, and 6 bases lay outside the gene matches. Per germline, CDR1 SGHRS and CDR2 YFSETQ. This CDR3 comprises 16 residues. CDR3 amino acids: CASSPWGQSNTGELFF. As DNA, the CDR3 is TGCGCCAGCAGCCCCTGGGGACAGTCGAACACCGGGGAGCTGTTTTTT. Full variable domain (remainder filled in from reference TRBV5-1 and TRBJ2-2): KAGVTQTPRYLIKTRGQQVTLSCSPISGHRSVSWYQQTPGQGLQFLFEYFSETQRNKGNFPGRFSGRQFSNSRSEMNVSTLELGDSALYLCASSPWGQSNTGELFFGEGSRLTVL.

The rearrangement uses TRBV5-5 and TRBJ2-5; 12 positions match TRBD2. CDR3 length: 15 amino acids. Germline values: CDR1 SGHKS, CDR2 YYEKEE (reference sequence). Trimming cost V 0 bases and J 4 bases; bases outside gene matches: 1. In DNA form, the CDR3 reads TGTGCCAGCAGCTTGGCTAGCGGGGGGGCAGAGACCCAGTACTTC. This sequence encodes CASSLASGGAETQYF. Full variable domain (missing parts from reference TRBV5-5 and TRBJ2-5): DAGVTQSPTHLIKTRGQQVTLRCSPISGHKSVSWYQQVLGQGPQFIFQYYEKEERGRGNFPDRFSARQFPNYSSELNVNALLLGDSALYLCASSLASGGAETQYFGPGTRLLVL.

The gene calls are TRBV11-2 and TRBJ1-1; 9 bases are shared with TRBD1. There are 19 residues in the CDR3. CDR1 and CDR2 from the germline V gene are SGHAT and FQNNGV. V lost 2 bases and J lost 4; bases outside the gene matches: 17. CDR3 in amino acids: CASSLRDREGVRGSTEAFF. CDR3 nucleotide sequence: TGTGCCAGCAGCTTACGGGACAGGGAGGGGGTTCGGGGGAGCACTGAAGCTTTCTTT.

This clone has a single count. The chain is built from TRBV7-9 and TRBJ2-5; D remains ambiguous. The V gene lost 3 bases and the J gene lost 2 bases, with 7 bases spanning the gap. Germline assignment: CDR1 SEHNR and CDR2 FQNEAQ (reference sequence). CDR3 length equals 13 residues. The CDR3 sequence: CASSLVVQETQYF. For the CDR3, the DNA is TGTGCCAGCAGCTTGGTAGTTCAAGAGACCCAGTACTTC.

This chain uses TRBV7-9 with TRBJ2-7; D unclear. V lost 4 bases and J 5 bases, leaving 9 bases between the germline ends. The CDR3 runs to 12 residues. The germline V gene encodes CDR1 SEHNR and CDR2 FQNEAQ (reference sequence). The CDR3 sequence is CASSSRFHEQYF. CDR3 coding DNA: TGTGCCAGCAGCTCTCGGTTCCACGAGCAGTACTTC.

This sequence joins TRBV19 and TRBJ1-6, with D unclear. Trimming removed 7 bases at V and 4 bases at J, with 5 bases between. The CDR3 has 12 amino acids. Per germline, CDR1 LNHDA and CDR2 SQIVND (reference sequence). CDR3 bases: TGTGCCAGTACAGATTATAATTCACCCCTCCACTTT. This translates into CASTDYNSPLHF.

In this sample, this clone turned up a few times. This sequence joins TRBV5-1 and TRBJ2-7, with TRBD1 matching over 9 bases. This CDR3 is 15 amino acids long. CDR1 and CDR2 from the germline V gene are SGHRS and YFSETQ. The J segment lost 6 bases and the V segment lost 0 bases, leaving 7 bases of the junction unmatched. This CDR3 reads CASSLGGTGLREQYF. The CDR3 DNA is TGCGCCAGCAGCTTGGGTGGGACAGGGCTTCGCGAGCAGTACTTC.

V is TRBV5-1 and J is TRBJ2-3; 7 bases agree with TRBD1. The CDR3 has 14 amino acids. Trimming took 9 bases from V and 0 from J; bases not matched to a gene: 7. Germline V gives CDR1 SGHRS, CDR2 YFSETQ. The CDR3 nucleotides are TGCGCCACCCGACAGGGCCGAAGCACAGATACGCAGTATTTT. Amino acids: CATRQGRSTDTQYF.

Only one count was recorded for this clone. The V call is TRBV30, the J call TRBJ2-5; TRBD1 matches at 9 bases. The CDR3 is 14 amino acids. V trimming: 3 bases; J trimming: 5 bases; junction bases outside the gene matches: 7. From germline, CDR1 is GTSNPN and CDR2 SVGIG (reference sequence). The CDR3 DNA follows: TGTGCCTGGAGGCGAACAGGGGGCACTGAGACCCAGTACTTC. This gives the protein CAWRRTGGTETQYF.

The rearrangement joins TRBV9 to TRBJ2-1; TRBD2 matches at 12 bases. This CDR3 region has 16 residues. The V gene end was trimmed by 3 bases and the J gene end by 4 bases; junction bases not matched to a gene: 5. Germline CDR1 and CDR2: SGDLS and YYNGEE. The CDR3 loop reads CASSATLAGGYNEQFF. For the CDR3, the DNA is TGTGCCAGCAGCGCCACCCTAGCGGGGGGGTACAATGAGCAGTTCTTC.

As for this clone: Within the sample, other DNA sequences also encode this same CDR3. The CDR3 is CASSELAGGYNEQFF. CDR3 nucleotide sequence: TGTGCCAGCAGTGAATTAGCGGGGGGATACAATGAGCAGTTCTTC. The rearrangement links TRBV6-4 to TRBJ2-1; 10 bases match TRBD2. Per germline, CDR1 MRHNA and CDR2 SNTAGT. V trimming: 3 bases; J trimming: 4 bases; junction bases outside the gene matches: 3. The CDR3 consists of 15 residues.

The V gene is TRBV27, the J gene TRBJ1-1, with D uncertain. The germline V and J ends were trimmed by 4 bases and 6 bases, with 15 bases remaining between them. From germline, CDR1 is MNHEY and CDR2 SMNVEV (reference sequence). The CDR3 loop spans 14 amino acids. Here the CDR3 reads CASSWARKGAEAFF. For the CDR3, the DNA is TGTGCCAGCAGTTGGGCCAGGAAGGGAGCTGAAGCTTTCTTT.

The genes are TRBV29-1 and TRBJ1-4; no definite D call. CDR3 size: 14 residues. V was clipped by 2 bases and J by 3 bases, with 10 bases between them. The germline V gene encodes CDR1 SQVTM and CDR2 ANQGSEA. The CDR3 nucleotides read TGCAGCGTTGAAACTCCTGCGTCTAATGAAAAACTGTTTTTT. Translated, it gives CSVETPASNEKLFF.

This clone was seen a handful of times. This chain uses TRBV27 with TRBJ1-5; 8 bases fit TRBD1. CDR1 is MNHEY and CDR2 is SMNVEV in the germline V gene (reference sequence). The length of the CDR3 is 14 residues. With 6 bases clipped from V and 6 bases from J, the junction kept 7 bases outside the gene matches. The CDR3 region is CASRADRGGQPQHF. The CDR3 nucleotides are TGTGCCAGCAGGGCCGACAGGGGCGGTCAGCCCCAGCATTTT.

J is TRBJ2-7 and V is TRBV6-1; 9 bases map to TRBD2. V gave up 5 bases and J gave up 4 bases; unmatched junction bases: 3. CDR1 and CDR2 from the germline V gene are MNHNS and SASEGT. The CDR3 loop spans 13 amino acids. CDR3 residues: CASSLAGSYEQYF. The CDR3 DNA sequence: TGTGCCAGCAGTCTAGCGGGATCTTACGAGCAGTACTTC.

J is TRBJ1-5 and V is TRBV10-3, with D maybe TRBD1 (6 bases). The CDR3 runs 15 residues. V was shortened by 4 bases and J by 6 bases, with 16 bases between the two germline ends. CDR1 ENHRY and CDR2 SYGVKD come from the germline V gene. In DNA, the CDR3 is TGTGCCATCAGTGGGTCAGGGGAAAGGTTTCAGCCCCAGCATTTT. Its translation: CAISGSGERFQPQHF.

The chain is built from TRBV7-9 and TRBJ2-1; 13 positions agree with TRBD2. The CDR3 is 14 residues long. The germline V gene encodes CDR1 SEHNR and CDR2 FQNEAQ (reference sequence). J was trimmed by 8 bases and V by 6 bases; bases with no gene match: 4. The CDR3 region has the DNA TGTGCCAGCAGAAGGACTAGCGGGAGCGATGAGCAGTTCTTC. Protein sequence: CASRRTSGSDEQFF.

This chain uses TRBV23-1 with TRBJ1-4, with D unclear. TRBV23-1 is an ORF, with its function uncertain. The CDR3 loop spans 15 amino acids. Trimming stripped 9 bases from V and 4 bases from J, with 18 bases between. The CDR3 DNA is TGCGCCAGAAGACACCTCGAAGTCAATAATGAAAAACTGTTTTTT. Translating it yields CARRHLEVNNEKLFF.

This chain links TRBV29-1 with TRBJ2-7; 9 nucleotides agree with TRBD1. V lost 4 bases to trimming and J lost 2 bases; unmatched junction nucleotides: 6. Germline loops: CDR1 SQVTM, CDR2 ANQGSEA. This CDR3 spans 14 amino acids. CDR3 loop: CSVVPGQGTYEQYF. Written as DNA, the CDR3 is TGCAGCGTTGTGCCGGGACAGGGTACCTACGAGCAGTACTTC.

This chain connects TRBV7-9 to TRBJ1-5; D gene unclear. CDR1 and CDR2 from the germline V gene are SEHNR and FQNEAQ (reference sequence). Trimming stripped 5 bases from V and 12 bases from J, with 17 bases between. This CDR3 spans 13 amino acids. CDR3 nucleotides: TGTGCCAGCAGCCTCCCCGGAGGGCAAGTCCAGCATTTT. Its protein is CASSLPGGQVQHF.

This clone came up once. CDR3 coding DNA: TGTGCCAGCAGCCCCGGGACAGACAAAAACATTCAGTACTTC. Its protein product is CASSPGTDKNIQYF. The gene calls are TRBV7-9 and TRBJ2-4, with TRBD1 matching over 7 bases. The CDR3 length is 14 residues. Losses at the gene ends were 5 bases for V and 3 bases for J; bases not matched to a gene: 4. Looked up from germline, CDR1 is SEHNR and CDR2 is FQNEAQ (reference sequence).

This clone was seen just once. The chain carries TRBV28 and TRBJ2-6, with D possibly being TRBD1 (5 bases). The CDR3 contains 17 residues. V was shortened by 6 bases and J by 0 bases, with 15 bases between the two germline ends. Germline lookup yields CDR1 MDHEN and CDR2 SYDVKM. The CDR3 sequence: CASSLEGRVSGANVLTF. In nucleotides, the CDR3 is TGTGCCAGCAGCTTAGAAGGCAGGGTCTCTGGGGCCAACGTCCTGACTTTC.

This rearrangement joins TRBV5-1 to TRBJ1-6; D ambiguous. This CDR3 has 13 residues. The V and J ends lost 0 bases and 8 bases respectively, with 6 bases between them. The germline gives CDR1 SGHRS, CDR2 YFSETQ. The CDR3 reads CASSLALDSPLHF. The CDR3 region has the DNA TGCGCCAGCAGCTTGGCCTTAGATTCACCCCTCCACTTT.

This chain uses TRBV19 with TRBJ2-7; TRBD2 aligns across 12 bases. This CDR3 spans 16 amino acids. J gave up 3 bases and V 4 bases, and 7 bases lay outside the gene matches. From germline, CDR1 is LNHDA and CDR2 SQIVND (reference sequence). The CDR3 region is CASSSGGLAGFYEQYF. The CDR3 region has the DNA TGTGCCAGTAGTAGCGGGGGACTAGCGGGTTTCTACGAGCAGTACTTC.

This chain joins TRBV2 and TRBJ1-4, with 7 bases lining up with TRBD1. Germline-derived CDR1 and CDR2 are SNHLY and FYNNEI. The J segment lost 0 bases and the V segment lost 7 bases, leaving 5 bases of the junction unmatched. This CDR3 has 15 amino acids. CDR3: CASILDRATNEKLFF. The DNA of the CDR3 is TGTGCCAGCATCCTAGACAGGGCAACTAATGAAAAACTGTTTTTT.

The DNA for the CDR3 is TGTGCCAGCAGTTTATGGTTCCAGCGAGGAACCGGGGAGCTGTTTTTT. Amino acid sequence: CASSLWFQRGTGELFF. This chain uses TRBV28 with TRBJ2-2; D remains unclear. The germline V and J ends were trimmed by 0 bases and 5 bases, with 13 bases remaining between them. The CDR3 has 16 residues. CDR1 is MDHEN, CDR2 SYDVKM, per germline. The whole variable domain, filled in from reference TRBV28 and TRBJ2-2, reads DVKVTQSSRYLVKRTGEKVFLECVQDMDHENMFWYRQDPGLGLRLIYFSYDVKMKEKGDIPEGYSVSREKKERFSLILESASTNQTSMYLCASSLWFQRGTGELFFGEGSRLTVL.